The 22 T cell receptor beta chains reported below all come from one sample, sequenced in a study of shared clonotypes between healthy human individuals. Only in-frame clones appear in the TCRdb table, and some are missing; sequencing was by immunoSEQ multiplex PCR. The table lists about 990,000 clones, around 78% of them singletons. Sequencing was performed on memory CD4+ T cells from PBMCs. Regarding subset: CD45RA-negative fraction. The receptors here all came from a man aged 18 to 30 in good health. Some clones in this sample may be carry-over from other donors' samples.

The chain uses TRBV18 and TRBJ1-4; tentatively, D is TRBD1 (5 bases). CDR1 and CDR2 (germline): KGHSH, LQKENI. V was cut by 1 base and J by 10 bases, with 16 bases left in between. This CDR3 is 15 amino acids long. The CDR3 bases are TGTGCCAGCTCACCACGACCAGGGAGGAGCGGAAAACTGTTTTTT. Protein product: CASSPRPGRSGKLFF.

This clone was recorded only once. CDR3 amino acids: CASRPGGYEQYF. CDR3 coding DNA: TGTGCCAGCAGACCAGGGGGCTACGAGCAGTACTTC. The chain joins TRBV28 to TRBJ2-7; 7 nucleotides agree with TRBD1. The CDR3 consists of 12 residues. With 6 bases clipped from V and 3 bases from J, the junction kept 2 bases outside the gene matches. Germline V gene sequence: CDR1 MDHEN, CDR2 SYDVKM.

V usage is TRBV27 and J usage is TRBJ2-5; 8 bases match TRBD2. The ends lost 5 bases at V and 0 bases at J; junction bases unmatched: 29. The CDR3 length is 23 residues. CDR1 and CDR2 (germline): MNHEY, SMNVEV (reference sequence). The CDR3 here is CASSPTGRSTRSGRNFNQETQYF. The CDR3 region has the DNA TGTGCCAGCAGTCCTACCGGTCGAAGCACTCGAAGCGGGAGAAATTTCAACCAAGAGACCCAGTACTTC.

This clone was detected once. This chain connects TRBV19 to TRBJ2-7; 8 nucleotides match TRBD1. There are 14 residues in the CDR3. The V gene end was trimmed by 6 bases and the J gene end by 4 bases; junction bases not matched to a gene: 8. Germline values: CDR1 LNHDA, CDR2 SQIVND (reference sequence). The CDR3 DNA reads TGTGCCAGTAGCTCAGTCCAGGGGGCATACGAGCAGTACTTC. This translates into CASSSVQGAYEQYF.

The rearrangement uses TRBV5-1 and TRBJ2-2; D is undetermined. CDR1 and CDR2 (germline): SGHRS, YFSETQ. CDR3 length equals 12 residues. V was pared by 2 bases and J by 7 bases, with 6 bases between. The CDR3 DNA reads TGCGCCAGCAGCTTCTTGAACGGGGAGCTGTTTTTT. It translates to CASSFLNGELFF.

The chain joins TRBV6-1 to TRBJ1-2, with unresolved D. Trimming shortened V by 2 bases and J by 3 bases, and 13 bases separated the two germline ends. CDR3 size: 15 residues. Germline CDR1 is MNHNS and CDR2 is SASEGT. As DNA, the CDR3 is TGTGCCAGCAGTGAACGTGCACGGCGGGACTATGGCTACACCTTC. Residues: CASSERARRDYGYTF.

This chain links TRBV29-1 with TRBJ2-7; TRBD1 matches 8 bases. The CDR3 length is 14 residues. The germline CDR1 and CDR2 sequences are SQVTM and ANQGSEA. V dropped 4 bases and J dropped 4; count of bases not matched to a gene: 9. The CDR3 is CSVVPDRAGYEQYF. CDR3 sequence (DNA): TGCAGCGTTGTCCCGGACAGGGCCGGGTACGAGCAGTACTTC.

The chain combines TRBV9 with TRBJ2-7; 8 positions match TRBD1. The V gene's germline CDR1 is SGDLS and CDR2 YYNGEE. Losses at the gene ends were 4 bases for V and 5 bases for J; bases not matched to a gene: 11. This CDR3 comprises 15 residues. The CDR3 protein is CASSSRWDRTNEQYF. CDR3 bases: TGTGCCAGCAGCTCGAGGTGGGACAGGACGAACGAGCAGTACTTC. Full variable domain (missing parts from reference TRBV9 and TRBJ2-7): DSGVTQTPKHLITATGQRVTLRCSPRSGDLSVYWYQQSLDQGLQFLIQYYNGEERAKGNILERFSAQQFPDLHSELNLSSLELGDSALYFCASSSRWDRTNEQYFGPGTRLTVT.

This clone has at least ten counts. The chain joins TRBV7-2 to TRBJ2-1, with 9 positions matching TRBD1. V was pared by 2 bases and J by 7 bases, with 3 bases of the junction left unmatched. The CDR3 sequence is 14 residues long. Germline CDR1 is SGHTA and CDR2 is FQGNSA. Here the CDR3 reads CASSLYGQGNEQFF. The CDR3 bases are TGTGCCAGCAGCTTATACGGACAGGGGAATGAGCAGTTCTTC. Variable domain in full (rest from reference TRBV7-2 and TRBJ2-1): GAGVSQSPSNKVTEKGKDVELRCDPISGHTALYWYRQSLGQGLEFLIYFQGNSAPDKSGLPSDRFSAERTGGSVSTLTIQRTQQEDSAVYLCASSLYGQGNEQFFGPGTRLTVL.

This chain uses TRBV14 with TRBJ1-5; the match to TRBD1 covers 9 bases. Germline V gene lookup returns CDR1 SGHDN and CDR2 FVKESK. The CDR3 sequence is 14 residues long. V shed 9 bases, J shed 5 bases, and the junction held 8 bases outside the gene matches. As DNA, the CDR3 is TGTGCCAGACCGGGACAGGGCCATCATCAGCCCCAGCATTTT. It translates to CARPGQGHHQPQHF.

The chain carries TRBV18 and TRBJ1-1; no clear D. The germline V and J ends were trimmed by 3 bases and 2 bases, with 7 bases remaining between them. CDR3 length: 13 residues. Germline V gene lookup returns CDR1 KGHSH and CDR2 LQKENI. CDR3 sequence: CASSPEVNTEAFF. CDR3 DNA sequence: TGTGCCAGCTCACCTGAGGTCAACACTGAAGCTTTCTTT.

In this sample, this clone turned up once. This chain connects TRBV7-3 to TRBJ2-1; the D is unclear. Trimming shortened V by 2 bases and J by 1 base, and 12 bases separated the two germline ends. From germline, CDR1 is SGHTA and CDR2 FQGTGA. The CDR3 is 16 residues long. CDR3 sequence: CASSLFPQISYNEQFF. The CDR3, as DNA: TGTGCCAGCAGCTTATTTCCCCAAATATCCTACAATGAGCAGTTCTTC.

The chain is built from TRBV29-1 and TRBJ2-5, with D perhaps TRBD1 (7 bases). The CDR3 is 12 amino acids. The V gene lost 8 bases and the J gene lost 5 bases, with 15 bases spanning the gap. Germline CDR1 reads SQVTM; CDR2 reads ANQGSEA. CDR3 DNA: TGCAGCTTCCAGGGGGGTCAGGAGACCCAGTACTTC. It encodes CSFQGGQETQYF.

The V gene is TRBV30, the J gene TRBJ2-5; D gene unclear. CDR1 is GTSNPN, CDR2 SVGIG, per germline (reference sequence). The CDR3 has 12 residues. The ends were cut back, 1 base at V and 5 bases at J, with 8 bases in the middle. CDR3 bases: TGTGCCTGGAGTGGGGTGTGGGAGACCCAGTACTTC. The encoded protein is CAWSGVWETQYF. Complete variable domain (other parts from reference TRBV30 and TRBJ2-5): SQTIHQWPATLVQPVGSPLSLECTVEGTSNPNLYWYRQAAGRGLQLLFYSVGIGQISSEVPQNLSASRPQDRQFILSSKKLLLSDSGFYLCAWSGVWETQYFGPGTRLLVL.

For this clone: This may come from a read error, since a much larger clone is one base off. This chain connects TRBV5-1 to TRBJ2-3; D not certain. V lost 0 bases and J 4 bases, leaving 3 bases between the germline ends. The CDR3 length is 12 residues. Germline-derived CDR1 and CDR2 are SGHRS and YFSETQ. The chain's CDR3 is CASSLESDTQYF. The DNA of the CDR3 is TGCGCCAGCAGCTTGGAATCAGATACGCAGTATTTT.

V usage is TRBV18 and J usage is TRBJ1-1, with D possibly being TRBD1 (5 bases). CDR1 KGHSH and CDR2 LQKENI come from the germline V gene. V was pared by 5 bases and J by 5 bases, with 21 bases between. The CDR3 covers 16 residues. CDR3 protein: CASSEWAGSVETEAFF. DNA for the CDR3: TGTGCCAGCTCAGAGTGGGCAGGGTCGGTAGAGACTGAAGCTTTCTTT.

The V call is TRBV28, the J call TRBJ2-1, with D possibly being TRBD1 or TRBD2 (5 bases each). CDR1 and CDR2 from the germline V gene are MDHEN and SYDVKM. Trimming pared 8 bases from V and 0 bases from J, leaving 26 bases between. The CDR3 length is 19 residues. CDR3 bases: TGTGCCAGCTTAGGATCCGGGGCTGAGGCTACAAGCTCCTACAATGAGCAGTTCTTC. It codes for CASLGSGAEATSSYNEQFF.

This clone was picked up a small number of times. The chain employs TRBV28 and TRBJ2-7; no clear D gene. Trimming stripped 3 bases from V and 9 bases from J, with 12 bases between. The V gene's germline CDR1 is MDHEN and CDR2 SYDVKM. This CDR3 region has 12 residues. CDR3 coding DNA: TGTGCCAGCAGTTTGGTACGATGGGGGCAGTACTTC. Translating it yields CASSLVRWGQYF.

The chain employs TRBV11-2 and TRBJ1-3; 8 positions match TRBD1. Germline trimming cut 4 bases from V and 10 bases from J; bases unmatched to any gene: 12. CDR3 length equals 15 residues. The V gene's germline CDR1 is SGHAT and CDR2 FQNNGV. The CDR3 sequence is CASSWDGQGATTIYF. The CDR3 DNA sequence: TGTGCCAGCAGCTGGGACGGACAGGGCGCAACAACCATATATTTT.

The rearrangement links TRBV28 to TRBJ1-2; TRBD1 agrees at 10 bases. This CDR3 comprises 15 residues. Trimming cost V 6 bases and J 2 bases; bases outside gene matches: 6. Looked up from germline, CDR1 is MDHEN and CDR2 is SYDVKM. The CDR3 sequence is CASRGRGQGNYGYTF. CDR3 bases: TGTGCCAGCAGGGGTAGGGGACAGGGGAACTATGGCTACACCTTC.

On this clone: A much more abundant neighbour one base away suggests this may be a read error. The chain couples TRBV4-2 to TRBJ2-6; D remains unclear. The ends were cut back, 0 bases at V and 0 bases at J, with 6 bases in the middle. CDR1 is LGHNA, CDR2 YNFKEQ, per germline. The CDR3 is made up of 16 amino acids. This chain's CDR3 is CASSQDHSSGANVLTF. The CDR3 coding sequence is TGTGCCAGCAGCCAAGATCATAGCTCTGGGGCCAACGTCCTGACTTTC.

The genes are TRBV28 and TRBJ1-2; no firm D call. There are 14 residues in the CDR3. CDR1 and CDR2 from the germline V gene are MDHEN and SYDVKM. The V end was cut by 5 bases, the J end by 2 bases, with 12 bases between. The CDR3 reads CASSEQVSNYGYTF. CDR3 in DNA: TGTGCCAGCAGTGAGCAGGTCTCAAACTATGGCTACACCTTC.